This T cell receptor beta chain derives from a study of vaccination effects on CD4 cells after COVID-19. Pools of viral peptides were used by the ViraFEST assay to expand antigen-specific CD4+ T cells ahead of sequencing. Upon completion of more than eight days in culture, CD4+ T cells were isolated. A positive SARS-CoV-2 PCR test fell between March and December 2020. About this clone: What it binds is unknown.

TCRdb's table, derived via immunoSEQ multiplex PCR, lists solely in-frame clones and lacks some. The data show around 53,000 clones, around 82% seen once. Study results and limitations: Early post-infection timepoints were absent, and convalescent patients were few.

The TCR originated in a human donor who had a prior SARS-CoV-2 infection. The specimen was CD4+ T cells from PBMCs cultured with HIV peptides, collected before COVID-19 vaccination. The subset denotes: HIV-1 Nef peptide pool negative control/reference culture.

Here the CDR3 reads CASSHPSGTTQYF. CDR3 nucleotide sequence: TGTGCCAGCAGTCACCCTAGCGGGACTACGCAGTATTTT. The chain couples TRBV12-3 or TRBV12-4 to TRBJ2-3; 9 bases line up with TRBD2. V was pared by 5 bases and J by 8 bases, with 5 bases of the junction left unmatched. This CDR3 has 13 amino acids.